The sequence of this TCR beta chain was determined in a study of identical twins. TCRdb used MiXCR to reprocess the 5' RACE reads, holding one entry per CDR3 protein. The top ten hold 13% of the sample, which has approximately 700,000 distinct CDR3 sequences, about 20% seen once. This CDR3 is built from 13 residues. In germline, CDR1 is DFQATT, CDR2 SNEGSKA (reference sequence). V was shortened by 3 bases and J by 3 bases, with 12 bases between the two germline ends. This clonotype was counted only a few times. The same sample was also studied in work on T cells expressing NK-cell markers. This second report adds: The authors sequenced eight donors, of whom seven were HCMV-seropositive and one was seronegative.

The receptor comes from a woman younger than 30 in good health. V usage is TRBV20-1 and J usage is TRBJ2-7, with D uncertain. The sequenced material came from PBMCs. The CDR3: CSASGGEFYEQYF. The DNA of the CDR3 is TGCAGTGCTAGTGGCGGAGAGTTCTACGAGCAGTACTTC.